This T cell receptor (beta chain) was obtained from a study of blood T cell repertoires in COVID-19. Whole-study context: The origin of the acute and convalescent COVID-19 samples was the United States, Italy and Spain. Sample material is recorded as cDNA or gDNA derived from T cells, B-cell-depleted T cells, or PBMCs.

The CDR3 extends over 13 amino acids. Per the germline V gene, CDR1 is SGHDT and CDR2 is YYEEEE. With respect to this clone: At one end, the junction sequence differs from germline, possibly due to a read error.

The repertoire was sequenced with immunoSEQ multiplex PCR; TCRdb's copy has only in-frame clones and lacks some. The data contain hundreds of thousands of clones, 81% of them singletons. The sequence came from a woman aged 80 or over with COVID-19, enrolled during active disease. This chain uses TRBV5-6 with TRBJ2-7, with 11 bases identical to TRBD2. The sequenced material came from peripheral blood. CDR3 region: CASSGSSSGGSFF. CDR3 nucleotides: TGTGCCAGCAGCGGAAGTTCTAGCGGGGGGTCCTTCTTC. The full variable domain, with the rest looked up from reference TRBV5-6 and TRBJ2-7, is DAGVTQSPTHLIKTRGQQVTLRCSPKSGHDTVSWYQQALGQGPQFIFQYYEEEERQRGNFPDRFSGHQFPNYSSELNVNALLLGDSALYLCASSGSSSGGSFFGPGTRLTVT.